A selection of T cell receptor beta chains follows, all from one sample in a study of vaccination and CD4 T cells after COVID-19. These receptors have no known antigen. TCRdb passed the PCR reads through MiXCR, listing each CDR3 protein once. Here the sample spans about 13,000 distinct CDR3 sequences, roughly 53% being singletons. Sequencing was performed on CD4+ T cells from blood, cultured in vitro. The receptor source for this set is a human donor who had recovered from COVID-19. Each CDR3 is given with its conserved first and last residue. The order of the fields is D gene, J gene, clone size, V gene, CDR3 protein, CDR3 DNA. The D gene is left open where the match is weak. Clone size, where shown, is once, few, many, or a class for clones that have expanded.

D gene: NA
J gene: TRBJ1-1
clone size: NA
V gene: TRBV12-3/TRBV12-4
CDR3 protein: CASSRVSVAEAFF
CDR3 DNA: TGTGCCAGCAGTCGGGTCTCCGTCGCTGAAGCTTTCTTT

D gene: NA
J gene: TRBJ1-2
clone size: NA
V gene: TRBV6-5
CDR3 protein: CASSSPNYGYTF
CDR3 DNA: TGTGCCAGCAGTTCACCGAACTATGGCTACACCTTC

D gene: TRBD2
J gene: TRBJ2-5
clone size: few
V gene: TRBV6-2/TRBV6-3
CDR3 protein: CASSYSGLERSYNRATQYF
CDR3 DNA: TGTGCCAGCAGTTACTCGGGACTAGAACGGTCCTACAATCGGGCGACCCAGTACTTC

D gene: TRBD1
J gene: TRBJ2-1
clone size: NA
V gene: TRBV29-1
CDR3 protein: CSVGQGHNEQFF
CDR3 DNA: TGCAGCGTTGGACAGGGCCACAATGAGCAGTTCTTC

D gene: NA
J gene: TRBJ2-5
clone size: NA
V gene: TRBV6-1
CDR3 protein: CASTPGGGETQYF
CDR3 DNA: TGTGCCAGCACCCCAGGGGGGGGAGAGACCCAGTACTTC

D gene: NA
J gene: TRBJ1-4
clone size: large
V gene: TRBV7-9
CDR3 protein: CASSLKTENEKLFF
CDR3 DNA: TGTGCCAGCAGCCTCAAGACGGAGAATGAAAAACTGTTTTTT

D gene: TRBD2
J gene: TRBJ2-1
clone size: NA
V gene: TRBV7-9
CDR3 protein: CASSLAGVQLEQFF
CDR3 DNA: TGTGCCAGCAGTCTAGCGGGAGTTCAGCTTGAGCAGTTCTTC

D gene: TRBD2
J gene: TRBJ2-5
clone size: few
V gene: TRBV7-4
CDR3 protein: CASSLVRWLAGRKTQYF
CDR3 DNA: TGTGCCAGCAGCTTAGTTAGGTGGCTAGCGGGAAGGAAGACCCAGTACTTC

D gene: TRBD1
J gene: TRBJ2-7
clone size: NA
V gene: TRBV19
CDR3 protein: CASSMGRRTGSYEQYF
CDR3 DNA: TGTGCCAGTAGTATGGGACGTAGGACAGGTTCCTACGAGCAGTACTTC

D gene: NA
J gene: TRBJ1-2
clone size: NA
V gene: TRBV28
CDR3 protein: CASSLGQKINYGYTF
CDR3 DNA: TGTGCCAGCAGCCTCGGACAGAAAATTAACTATGGCTACACCTTC

D gene: NA
J gene: TRBJ1-1
clone size: NA
V gene: TRBV27
CDR3 protein: CASSLSGSGPEAFF
CDR3 DNA: TGTGCCAGCAGTTTATCTGGATCGGGCCCTGAAGCTTTCTTT

D gene: NA
J gene: TRBJ2-1
clone size: NA
V gene: TRBV20-1
CDR3 protein: CSVYSNEQFF
CDR3 DNA: TGCAGTGTATATAGCAATGAGCAGTTCTTC

D gene: NA
J gene: TRBJ1-1
clone size: few
V gene: TRBV28
CDR3 protein: CASSLRRGNTEAFF
CDR3 DNA: TGTGCCAGCAGTTTACGCAGGGGGAACACTGAAGCTTTCTTT

D gene: TRBD2
J gene: TRBJ2-4
clone size: NA
V gene: TRBV20-1
CDR3 protein: CSARGGDWKNIQYF
CDR3 DNA: TGCAGTGCCCGGGGGGGGGACTGGAAAAACATTCAGTACTTC

D gene: TRBD1
J gene: TRBJ2-7
clone size: once
V gene: TRBV20-1
CDR3 protein: CSARDWTGTYEQYF
CDR3 DNA: TGCAGTGCTAGAGATTGGACAGGGACCTACGAGCAGTACTTC

D gene: TRBD2
J gene: TRBJ2-1
clone size: NA
V gene: TRBV19
CDR3 protein: CASSTLAGSYNEQFF
CDR3 DNA: TGTGCCAGTAGTACCCTAGCGGGGAGCTACAATGAGCAGTTCTTC

D gene: NA
J gene: TRBJ2-4
clone size: NA
V gene: TRBV6-2/TRBV6-3
CDR3 protein: CASSRDFGAKNIQYF
CDR3 DNA: TGTGCCAGCAGTCGGGACTTCGGGGCCAAAAACATTCAGTACTTC

D gene: NA
J gene: TRBJ2-2
clone size: NA
V gene: TRBV7-2
CDR3 protein: CAPGGRSSGELFF
CDR3 DNA: TGTGCCCCAGGGGGGAGAAGCTCAGGGGAGCTGTTTTTT

D gene: NA
J gene: TRBJ2-5
clone size: few
V gene: TRBV7-7
CDR3 protein: CASSLKETQYF
CDR3 DNA: TGTGCCAGCAGCTTAAAGGAGACCCAGTACTTC

D gene: NA
J gene: TRBJ2-5
clone size: few
V gene: TRBV11-2
CDR3 protein: CASSLAGQSHQETQYF
CDR3 DNA: TGTGCCAGCAGCTTAGCCGGACAGAGTCACCAAGAGACCCAGTACTTC

D gene: TRBD1
J gene: TRBJ2-6
clone size: few
V gene: TRBV6-5
CDR3 protein: CASSSGGSGANVLTF
CDR3 DNA: TGTGCCAGCAGTTCAGGGGGTTCTGGGGCCAACGTCCTGACTTTC

D gene: NA
J gene: TRBJ2-4
clone size: NA
V gene: TRBV2
CDR3 protein: CASALAKNIQYF
CDR3 DNA: TGTGCCAGCGCCTTAGCCAAAAACATTCAGTACTTC

D gene: NA
J gene: TRBJ1-5
clone size: NA
V gene: TRBV28
CDR3 protein: CASSHPRVDSNQPQHF
CDR3 DNA: TGTGCCAGCAGTCATCCCCGCGTCGATAGCAATCAGCCCCAGCATTTT

D gene: NA
J gene: TRBJ2-3
clone size: few
V gene: TRBV6-1
CDR3 protein: CASSRQFTDTQYF
CDR3 DNA: TGTGCCAGCAGTAGACAGTTCACAGATACGCAGTATTTT

D gene: NA
J gene: TRBJ2-7
clone size: few
V gene: TRBV19
CDR3 protein: CASSRRESIYEQYF
CDR3 DNA: TGTGCCAGTAGTAGGAGGGAGAGTATCTACGAGCAGTACTTC

D gene: NA
J gene: TRBJ1-4
clone size: NA
V gene: TRBV7-9
CDR3 protein: CASSLIRVGQYDEKLFF
CDR3 DNA: TGTGCCAGCAGCTTGATTCGTGTGGGGCAGTATGATGAAAAACTGTTTTTT

D gene: TRBD2
J gene: TRBJ2-5
clone size: NA
V gene: TRBV11-2
CDR3 protein: CASSPRGSGILETQYF
CDR3 DNA: TGTGCCAGCAGCCCGCGGGGTAGCGGGATTTTAGAGACCCAGTACTTC

D gene: NA
J gene: TRBJ2-3
clone size: NA
V gene: TRBV21-1
CDR3 protein: CASSKAMPSTQYF
CDR3 DNA: TGTGCCAGCAGCAAAGCGATGCCCTCTACGCAGTATTTT

D gene: NA
J gene: TRBJ1-1
clone size: few
V gene: TRBV7-9
CDR3 protein: CASSSPRGGGLMNTEAFF
CDR3 DNA: TGTGCCAGCAGCTCGCCGCGCGGGGGGGGTCTCATGAACACTGAAGCTTTCTTT

D gene: TRBD1
J gene: TRBJ2-1
clone size: once
V gene: TRBV20-1
CDR3 protein: CSAKGTGPHNEQFF
CDR3 DNA: TGCAGTGCTAAAGGGACAGGGCCTCACAATGAGCAGTTCTTC

D gene: NA
J gene: TRBJ2-7
clone size: NA
V gene: TRBV20-1
CDR3 protein: CSAVPGSRSYEQYF
CDR3 DNA: TGCAGTGCTGTGCCAGGGAGCCGCTCCTACGAGCAGTACTTC

D gene: TRBD2
J gene: TRBJ2-5
clone size: NA
V gene: TRBV10-3
CDR3 protein: CAISENGLGEETQYF
CDR3 DNA: TGTGCCATCAGTGAGAACGGACTAGGGGAGGAGACCCAGTACTTC

D gene: NA
J gene: TRBJ2-2
clone size: few
V gene: TRBV27
CDR3 protein: CASSLGWTGELFF
CDR3 DNA: TGTGCCAGCAGTTTAGGGTGGACCGGGGAGCTGTTTTTT